This is a list of T cell receptor beta chains from one sample in a study of blood T cell repertoires in COVID-19. Libraries were prepared by immunoSEQ multiplex PCR; TCRdb keeps only in-frame clonotypes and omits some of them. The table records around 150,000 clones, approximately 93% of them present only once. The sample taken for sequencing was peripheral blood. These receptors were obtained from a woman in her fifties or sixties with COVID-19, enrolled during active disease. Both conserved end residues are part of each CDR3. A D gene is named only where the DNA matches it firmly. Only some rows state a clone size, as once, few, many or a class for expanded clones.

>.|TRBV16|.|TRBJ1-5
CASSQSGEGNQPQHF
TGTGCCAGCAGCCAATCGGGGGAGGGGAATCAGCCCCAGCATTTT
>.|TRBV7-2|TRBD1|TRBJ2-7
CASTGQGIIEQYF
TGTGCCAGCACCGGACAGGGGATCATCGAGCAGTACTTC
>.|TRBV3-1/TRBV3-2|TRBD1|TRBJ1-1
CASSPGQDIGAFF
TGTGCCAGCAGCCCGGGACAGGACATCGGAGCTTTCTTT
>.|TRBV10-3|TRBD1|TRBJ1-1
CAISDGQGGSGGAFF
TGTGCCATCAGTGACGGACAGGGCGGTTCCGGGGGAGCTTTCTTT
>.|TRBV5-4|.|TRBJ2-4
CASSQTTGNIQYF
TGTGCCAGCAGCCAAACGACGGGAAACATTCAGTACTTC
>.|TRBV11-1|.|TRBJ1-2
CASSLTRSRTNYGYTF
TGTGCCAGCAGCTTAACGCGGTCTCGAACTAACTATGGCTACACCTTC
>.|TRBV5-5|TRBD1|TRBJ1-1
CASSFFLDRGTEAFF
TGTGCCAGCAGCTTTTTCCTGGACAGGGGAACTGAAGCTTTCTTT
>.|TRBV3-1/TRBV3-2|.|TRBJ2-2
CASSQDHCQGEIGELFF
TGTGCCAGCAGCCAAGATCACTGTCAGGGTGAAATCGGGGAGCTGTTTTTT
>once|TRBV7-9|.|TRBJ1-2
CASSVTTGSVGYTF
TGTGCCAGCAGCGTAACCACAGGGTCGGTGGGCTACACCTTC
>.|TRBV3-1/TRBV3-2|TRBD1|TRBJ1-6
CASSGTGNSPLHF
TGTGCCAGCAGCGGGACAGGAAATTCACCCCTCCACTTT
>.|TRBV7-9|.|TRBJ1-1
CASSPRTVNTEAFF
TGTGCCAGCAGCCCCCGGACAGTGAACACTGAAGCTTTCTTT
>.|TRBV5-5|.|TRBJ1-1
CASSLGGMNTEAFF
TGTGCCAGCAGCTTGGGAGGGATGAACACTGAAGCTTTCTTT
>.|TRBV5-4|TRBD2|TRBJ2-7
CASSSGTRLAGGYEQYF
TGTGCCAGCAGCTCCGGCACTCGACTAGCGGGGGGCTACGAGCAGTACTTC
>.|TRBV7-8|TRBD1|TRBJ1-1
CASSSGWGPGGGTEAFF
TGTGCCAGCAGCTCGGGGTGGGGGCCAGGGGGCGGCACTGAAGCTTTCTTT
>.|TRBV27|TRBD1|TRBJ1-2
CASSLSRTGRYGYTF
TGTGCCAGCAGTTTATCTCGGACAGGGCGCTATGGCTACACCTTC
>few|TRBV9|TRBD1|TRBJ1-2
CASSTPGTGTYGYTF
TGTGCCAGCAGCACCCCCGGGACAGGGACCTATGGCTACACCTTC
>.|TRBV19|TRBD1|TRBJ2-7
CASTPTGGHEQYF
TGTGCCAGTACCCCGACAGGGGGGCACGAGCAGTACTTC
>once|TRBV24-1|TRBD2|TRBJ2-1
CATSDGVAGEFF
TGTGCCACCAGTGATGGGGTAGCGGGCGAGTTCTTC
>.|TRBV24-1|TRBD1|TRBJ1-1
CATSVEQGVNTEAFF
TGTGCCACCAGTGTCGAACAGGGGGTGAACACTGAAGCTTTCTTT
>.|TRBV14|.|TRBJ1-1
CASSQPIGRRGVRTEAFF
TGTGCCAGCAGCCAACCCATAGGCCGACGGGGGGTAAGGACTGAAGCTTTCTTT
>.|TRBV19|.|TRBJ1-5
CASSYREASNQPQHF
TGTGCCAGTAGTTATCGGGAGGCTAGCAATCAGCCCCAGCATTTT
>.|TRBV4-2|.|TRBJ1-5
CASSLGARDNQPQHF
TGTGCCAGCAGCCTCGGAGCGCGGGACAATCAGCCCCAGCATTTT
>.|TRBV7-7|.|TRBJ2-5
CASSLAGLEETQYF
TGTGCTAGCAGCTTAGCAGGACTGGAAGAGACCCAGTACTTC
>.|TRBV5-1|.|TRBJ2-3
CASSPQGLGDGTDTQYF
TGCGCCAGCAGCCCACAGGGTCTGGGGGATGGCACAGATACGCAGTATTTT
>.|TRBV27|.|TRBJ1-6
CASRGEGLSSYNSPLHF
TGTGCCAGCCGGGGGGAGGGGCTGAGTTCCTATAATTCACCCCTCCACTTT
>.|TRBV5-4|TRBD2|TRBJ2-1
CASSPNPTSGGADEQFF
TGTGCCAGCAGCCCCAACCCAACTAGCGGGGGGGCCGATGAGCAGTTCTTC
>.|TRBV6-2/TRBV6-3|.|TRBJ2-2
CASSYTGTSGELFF
TGTGCCAGCAGTTACACAGGGACGTCCGGGGAGCTGTTTTTT
>.|TRBV6-2/TRBV6-3|TRBD2|TRBJ2-1
CASSTLAGGFNEQFF
TGTGCCAGCAGTACACTAGCGGGGGGGTTCAATGAGCAGTTCTTC
>.|TRBV7-3|TRBD1|TRBJ1-3
CASSSLRDRTSGNTIYF
TGTGCCAGCAGCTCTTTAAGGGACAGGACTTCTGGAAACACCATATATTTT
>.|TRBV7-9|.|TRBJ2-7
CASSPFKYSTSSYEQYF
TGTGCCAGCAGCCCATTTAAGTACAGTACGAGCTCCTACGAGCAGTACTTC
>.|TRBV5-8|.|TRBJ2-7
CASSLRTAPWDEQYF
TGTGCCAGCAGCTTAAGGACAGCCCCCTGGGACGAGCAGTACTTC
>.|TRBV7-4|.|TRBJ1-4
CASSSGQVPVGVNEKLFF
TGTGCCAGCAGCTCAGGCCAGGTGCCGGTGGGAGTCAATGAAAAACTGTTTTTT
>.|TRBV6-5|TRBD1|TRBJ1-1
CASSYNIKDRDTEAFF
TGTGCCAGCAGTTACAACATAAAGGACAGGGACACTGAAGCTTTCTTT
>.|TRBV20-1|TRBD1|TRBJ1-5
CSAWDRHQHF
TGCAGTGCTTGGGACAGGCACCAGCATTTT
>.|TRBV7-2|TRBD1|TRBJ1-2
CASSRDRGQGAGGYTF
TGTGCCAGCAGCCGGGACCGGGGACAGGGGGCGGGCGGCTACACCTTC
>.|TRBV6-1|.|TRBJ1-2
CASSEPGEAYGYTF
TGTGCCAGCAGTGAACCGGGTGAAGCCTATGGCTACACCTTC
>.|TRBV19|.|TRBJ1-1
CASSDRLNTEAFF
TGTGCCAGTAGTGACAGACTGAACACTGAAGCTTTCTTT
>.|TRBV4-3|.|TRBJ2-7
CASSLQSSGTGTYEQYF
TGCGCCAGCAGTCTCCAAAGTAGCGGGACAGGGACCTACGAGCAGTACTTC
>.|TRBV18|.|TRBJ2-7
CASSRGRGYEQYF
TGTGCCAGCTCACGGGGTAGGGGATACGAGCAGTACTTC
>.|TRBV12-1|.|TRBJ1-1
CASTLSGGVWEAFF
TGTGCCAGCACCTTATCGGGGGGAGTGTGGGAAGCTTTCTTT
>.|TRBV7-2|.|TRBJ1-5
CASSLGQNHQPQHF
TGTGCCAGCAGCTTAGGGCAAAACCATCAGCCCCAGCATTTT
>.|TRBV4-1|TRBD1|TRBJ1-5
CASSQDAGGVQPQHF
TGCGCCAGCAGCCAAGATGCAGGGGGCGTGCAGCCCCAGCATTTT
>.|TRBV30|.|TRBJ2-7
CAWSHHGTPSSYEQYF
TGTGCCTGGAGCCACCACGGGACACCATCTTCCTACGAGCAGTACTTC
>.|TRBV5-6|TRBD1|TRBJ1-3
CASSPPGTGVGNTIYF
TGTGCCAGCAGCCCACCCGGGACAGGGGTTGGAAACACCATATATTTT